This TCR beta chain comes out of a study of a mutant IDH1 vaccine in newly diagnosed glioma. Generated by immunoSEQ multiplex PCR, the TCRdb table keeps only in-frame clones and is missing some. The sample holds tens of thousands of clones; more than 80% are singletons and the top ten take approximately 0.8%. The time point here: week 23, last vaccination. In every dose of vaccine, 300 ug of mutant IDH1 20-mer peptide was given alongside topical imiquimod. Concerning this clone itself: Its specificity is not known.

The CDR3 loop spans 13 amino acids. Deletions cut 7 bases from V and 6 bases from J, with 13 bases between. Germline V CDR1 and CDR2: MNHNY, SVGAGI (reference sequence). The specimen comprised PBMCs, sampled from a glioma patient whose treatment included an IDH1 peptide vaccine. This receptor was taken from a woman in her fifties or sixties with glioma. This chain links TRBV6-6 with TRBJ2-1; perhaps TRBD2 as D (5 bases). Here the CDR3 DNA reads TGTGCCAGCACGGGGTTGCCCATCAATGAGCAGTTCTTC. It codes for CASTGLPINEQFF.